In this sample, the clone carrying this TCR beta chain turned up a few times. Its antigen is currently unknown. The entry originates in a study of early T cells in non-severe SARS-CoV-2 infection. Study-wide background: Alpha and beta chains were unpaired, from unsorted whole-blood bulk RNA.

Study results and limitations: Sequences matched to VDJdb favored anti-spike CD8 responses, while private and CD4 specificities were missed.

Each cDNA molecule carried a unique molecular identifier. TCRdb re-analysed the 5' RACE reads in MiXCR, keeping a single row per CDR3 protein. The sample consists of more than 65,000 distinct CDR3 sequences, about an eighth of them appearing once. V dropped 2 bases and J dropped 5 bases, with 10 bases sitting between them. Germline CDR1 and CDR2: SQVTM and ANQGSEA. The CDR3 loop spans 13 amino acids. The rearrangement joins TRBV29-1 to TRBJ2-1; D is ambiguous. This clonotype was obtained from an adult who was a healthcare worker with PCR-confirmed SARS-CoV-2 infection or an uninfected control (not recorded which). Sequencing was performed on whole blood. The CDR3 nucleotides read TGCAGCGTTGAACATTCGGGTAACAATGAGCAGTTCTTC. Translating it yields CSVEHSGNNEQFF.